This T cell receptor beta chain appears in the sequencing data of a study of cytomegalovirus exposure and HLA in healthy donors (TCRdb year 2017). At the level of the whole study: An earlier analysis of 587 of the donors reported about 250 Gb of sequence data and 117 million unique TCR beta sequences from about 200 million T cells. A handful of DR-DQ haplotypes were handled as single units for association and clustering because linkage in the cohort was strong. In a later analysis, previously published TCR beta repertoires from several hundred donors were re-analyzed and high-resolution HLA genotyping was added so that TCR occurrence patterns could be studied. A later genetic analysis took genome-wide SNP genotypes for about 55% of the 666 donors and used that subset as a discovery cohort. Donor age, sex, ethnicity and CMV serostatus were compiled together with the repertoire data. Typing coverage differed by locus: A, B, C, DRB1 and DQB1 were typed in roughly 620-630 donors, DQA1 in 500 to 550, DPA1 in around 580, and DPB1 in 472. HLA typing covered class I and class II loci at four-digit resolution. To decide whether each TCR beta V gene segment behaved as functional or pseudogenic, an earlier analysis of several hundred of the donors relied on high-throughput TCR beta sequencing. Along with the roughly 670-subject first cohort, a separate validation cohort of over a hundred different subjects was used. About 300 gigabases of sequencing data and tens of millions of unique TCR sequences were included in an early release covering roughly 600 HLA-typed donors. Among the roughly 390 genotyped donors, around 81% belonged to the genetic ancestry cluster associated with self-reported Caucasian donors. The aim of the study was to test whether cataloging public T cell receptors could identify signatures of past pathogen exposure. All discovery cohort repertoires had been generated on a single sequencing platform. The later analysis used no new phenotypic data to find candidate immune exposures, relying instead on TCR beta sequences and their occurrence across donors. Among some 400 genotyped donors of the cohort, an average of around 240,000 unique TCR beta nucleotide sequences was sequenced per donor, of which 15% to 20% were non-productive. To predict cytomegalovirus infection status, the study brought together high-throughput TCR immunosequencing, statistical association of individual TCRs with disease status, and machine learning. The study used immunosequencing to profile the T cell repertoires of approximately 640 subjects and linked those repertoires to cytomegalovirus serostatus. Summary of the overall study and its limitations: A group of highly shared sequence variants was considered likely to be a technical artifact of the sequencing pipeline. Because some donors lacked HLA typing at each locus, the association tests relied only on the typed subset. It was suggested by the authors that the approach could potentially be generalized to other disease states and immunological phenotypes. In vitro tests confirmed that three of the cytomegalovirus-associated TCR beta chains recognize cytomegalovirus antigens. A later analysis found that TCR association rates varied across HLA loci, with DRB1 alleles showing the most associated TCRs and HLA-C alleles the fewest. Broadly in line with IMGT annotations, most TCR beta V segments showed up in productive rearrangements about 87% or about 30% of the time in an earlier analysis of about 500 of the donors. The study listed 150 to 200 TCR beta chains as associated with cytomegalovirus. Linkage disequilibrium might explain the correlated functional status among segregating V segments, but an unknown experimental factor could not be excluded. Compared with the roughly 700-donor mean, donors in an Asian-associated ancestry cluster had fewer N-insertions in productive TCRs, according to a later genetic analysis. Across donors, most TCR sequences were observed very rarely, whereas some public TCRs were present in many individuals. Immune exposure information for the cohort was limited to CMV serostatus. In a later analysis, HLA-associated TCR beta chains showed more clonal expansion and lower generation probabilities than non-associated chains that were equally common. The presence/absence analyses assumed that sequencing depth was roughly uniform across donors, and that assumption may not be true. A further reported finding was that TCR beta sequences accurately predicted the HLA-A and HLA-B alleles for most subjects in the first cohort. The classifier was reported to diagnose cytomegalovirus status with high specificity and sensitivity in both the original cohort and the validation cohort. This cohort had only TCR beta chains sequenced, and the lack of alpha or paired-chain data limited which features could be detected. In a later analysis, 15,000 to 20,000 TCR beta sequences were associated with specific HLA alleles at a false discovery rate of 0.05. Some IMGT-functional V segments, including TRBV6-2 and TRBV6-3, could not be distinguished by the 87-base-pair reads and were therefore excluded. In a later analysis, several top co-occurrence clusters were reported to appear linked to parvovirus B19, influenza, CMV and Epstein-Barr virus. V-gene and J-gene trimming of TCR beta chains was associated with a missense DCLRE1C variant in a later genetic analysis, and the association was replicated in an independent cohort. When HLA alleles, especially DR and DQ, strongly co-occurred, TCR associations were difficult to assign to individual alleles. Most CMV-associated TCR beta chains appeared to be HLA-restricted in a later analysis, and the HLA associations seemed to be driven largely by CMV exposure. Because counts were too low, about 15 rarely observed V segments, including chromosome 9 orphons, were left out of the earlier analysis of some 600 of the donors.

Receptors were amplified or captured by the immunoSEQ multiplex PCR assay. A mixture of 60 forward primers for TCR Vbeta segments and 13 reverse primers for TCR Jbeta segments was used in the multiplex PCR. The CDR3 region of rearranged TCR beta genes was amplified from genomic DNA with a multiplex PCR assay. Amplified TCR beta libraries were sequenced as 87-base-pair reads on the Illumina HiSeq System. Concerning the study's data processing: Across the 700 or so repertoires, a later analysis counted approximately 75 million unique TCR beta chains, about 10 million of which were shared by at least two donors. A nearest-neighbor algorithm error-corrected the raw reads and collapsed the reads into unique sequences, merging closely related sequences to remove PCR and sequencing errors. V, D and J gene segments were assigned by aligning CDR3 sequences to IMGT reference sequences. For a sequence to be retained, at least a six-nucleotide match to both a V gene segment and a J gene segment was required. Rearrangements were called productive when the CDR3 lacked stop codons and stayed in frame with V and J; all others were non-productive. CDR3 was defined according to IMGT convention as the region running from the second conserved V-encoded cysteine to the conserved J-encoded phenylalanine. The earlier analysis of some 600 of the donors excluded sequences that lacked an unambiguous match to a single V gene segment. In an earlier analysis of around 590 of the donors, a V segment was called functional when productive rearrangements were above 56.7%, and segregating when the standard deviation between donors exceeded 5%. A statistical classification framework was built for diagnosing cytomegalovirus status from the catalog of TCR beta chain sequences. In a later analysis, TCR nucleotide sequences were compared against IMGT/GENE-DB human TR gene sequences so that V and J genes could be assigned. A later analysis assigned CDR3 sequences and most-parsimonious VDJ recombination scenarios with the TCRdist pipeline. In a later analysis, each TCR beta chain was defined by its CDR3 amino acid sequence together with its V-gene family, and reads lacking a unique V-gene family were excluded. A later analysis removed nearly 600 highly shared, low-generation-probability nucleotide sequences to deal with suspected cross-contamination and a sequencing artifact. In a later analysis, a clonal expansion index was calculated for each public chain from normalized within-repertoire ranks of inferred template counts. A later analysis computed generation probabilities with a VDJ recombination model fitted to out-of-frame rearrangements, and checked the results against IGoR. In a later analysis, TCR-TCR, TCR-HLA and TCR-CMV co-occurrence was scored with hypergeometric tests, and a repertoire-size bias correction was applied to TCR pairs. In a later analysis, false discovery rates were estimated by permuting HLA or CMV assignments 20 times. In a later analysis, co-occurring TCRs were grouped with DBSCAN, and TCRdist sequence similarity was added when clustering was performed within HLA-allele-positive subsets. For co-occurrence clustering, repertoires with fewer than 30,000 or more than 120,000 public chains were excluded, along with four or five repertoires with anomalous nucleotide sharing. TCRdb obtained this table from immuneACCESS and retained in-frame rearrangements with V and J assigned. These tables miss some clones; where compared with another copy, unresolved V genes account for less than half of the shortfall, and the remainder is unexplained. The D gene and trimming were derived from the DNA, and the V and J assignments and clone size from that table. The sample table includes tens of thousands of clones. Together, the top ten hold approximately 4.5% of the sample.

V loses 6 bases, J loses 5 bases, and the germline ends lie 25 bases apart. CDR1 KGHSH and CDR2 LQKENI were looked up in the germline V gene. There are 17 amino acids in the CDR3, from cysteine to phenylalanine inclusive. Of the read, only the CDR3 DNA is kept; its 51 bases are in frame from base 1. With respect to this clone: What antigen it recognizes has not been identified.

The cohort was made up of approximately 670 healthy bone marrow donors. At the time of sampling, all cohort members were nominally healthy, though unrecorded immune exposures were likely present. The donor tested CMV seropositive and was one of the 289 seropositive cohort members. A peripheral blood sample was provided by each donor, and peripheral blood mononuclear cells were used for TCR beta sequencing. Genomic DNA was extracted from the blood cell samples with the Qiagen DNeasy Blood Extraction Kit. Sequenced input: PBMCs. The sequence is built from TRBV18 and TRBJ2-5, with the D gene not clear enough to name. The origin of this receptor is a woman aged 40-49 years in good health and CMV-seropositive. The nucleotide sequence is given as TGTGCCAGCTCTGAAGTTATGCGGATAATAGTCGACGAGACCCAGTACTTC. This sequence encodes CASSEVMRIIVDETQYF.